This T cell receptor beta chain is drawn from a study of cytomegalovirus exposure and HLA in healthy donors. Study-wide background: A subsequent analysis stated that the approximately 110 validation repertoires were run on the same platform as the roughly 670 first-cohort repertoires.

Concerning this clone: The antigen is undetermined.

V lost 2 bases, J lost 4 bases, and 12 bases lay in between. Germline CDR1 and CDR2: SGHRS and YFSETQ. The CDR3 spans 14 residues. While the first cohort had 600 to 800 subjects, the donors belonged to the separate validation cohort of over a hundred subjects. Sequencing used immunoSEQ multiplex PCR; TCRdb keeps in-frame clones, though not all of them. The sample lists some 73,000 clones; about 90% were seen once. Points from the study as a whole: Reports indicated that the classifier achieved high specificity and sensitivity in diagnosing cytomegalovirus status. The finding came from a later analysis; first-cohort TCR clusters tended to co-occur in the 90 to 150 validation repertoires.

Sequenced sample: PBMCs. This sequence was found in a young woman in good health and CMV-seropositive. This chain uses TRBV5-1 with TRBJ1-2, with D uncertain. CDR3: CASSFSGPGYGYTF. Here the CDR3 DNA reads TGCGCCAGCAGCTTTTCTGGCCCAGGCTATGGCTACACCTTC.